The T cell receptor beta chain under discussion was sequenced for a study of T cells in Graves' hyperthyroidism and ophthalmopathy. General study results and limits: Ophthalmopathy stood apart from stable hyperthyroidism in a 13 V-J model. Ophthalmopathy prediction by the model preceded onset by a median about 6.5 months.

The CDR3 is 15 residues long. V gave up 0 bases and J gave up 2 bases; unmatched junction bases: 2. Germline assignment: CDR1 LGHNA and CDR2 YSLEER. This clonotype showed up many times. Its antigen is unidentified. Amplified TCR beta CDR3 regions came from RNA transcripts. During a first-round RT-PCR of the TCR CDR3, the HTBI primer set was used. TCRdb recomputed calls from the multiplex PCR reads with MiXCR, one row per CDR3 protein. The table has 450,000 to 700,000 distinct CDR3 sequences, around 42% seen once. Researchers barred patients who had uncontrolled infection, other autoimmune disease, pregnancy or lactation. Thyroid ultrasound and orbital computed tomography, with clinical symptoms and serum thyroxine and TRAb, informed diagnoses.

Specimen: peripheral blood or thyroid tissue (not recorded which). The chain employs TRBV4-3 and TRBJ2-7, with 9 bases that match TRBD1. The clonotype comes from a woman between 18 and 29 years old with Graves' hyperthyroidism. This CDR3 reads CASSQDYRGPYEQYF. CDR3 DNA sequence: TGCGCCAGCAGCCAAGATTACAGGGGGCCCTACGAGCAGTACTTC.